Shown below are 6 T cell receptor beta chains from a single sample sequenced in a study of T cells after yellow fever vaccination. Via MiXCR, TCRdb re-called the 5' RACE reads, giving one row per CDR3 protein. Counted here are about 340,000 distinct CDR3 sequences, approximately 4% occurring once; the ten biggest clones make up less than 25%. The specimen comprised PBMCs, sampled 5 days after the yellow fever booster vaccination. These receptors all come from a man younger than 35 who received the YFV17D yellow fever vaccine.

The rearrangement links TRBV11-1 to TRBJ2-3; 7 nucleotides align to TRBD1. The CDR3 is made up of 16 amino acids. Germline CDR1 SGHAT, CDR2 FQDESV (reference sequence). The ends lost 5 bases at V and 2 bases at J; junction bases unmatched: 10. This CDR3 reads CASSPTGTVSTDTQYF. CDR3 coding DNA: TGTGCCAGCAGCCCCACCGGGACAGTATCCACAGATACGCAGTATTTT.

This clonotype was recorded many times. The chain has TRBV7-8 and TRBJ1-1, with D possibly TRBD1 on 6 matching bases. Germline-derived CDR1 and CDR2 are SGHVS and FQNEAQ. V was clipped by 4 bases and J by 8 bases, with 20 bases between them. The CDR3 totals 15 residues. CDR3 protein: CASSSVGAPQVEAFF. The CDR3 nucleotides are TGTGCCAGCAGCTCCGTGGGGGCCCCCCAGGTAGAAGCTTTCTTT.

The sample holds a few counts of this clonotype. J is TRBJ1-4 and V is TRBV5-7, with TRBD1 as a possible D gene (6 bases). TRBV5-7 is filed as an ORF, its function uncertain. The CDR3 has 14 amino acids. The V end was cut by 4 bases, the J end by 8 bases, with 15 bases between. The CDR3, as DNA: TGTGCCAGCAGCACCGACAGGAACGGCGAAAAACTGTTTTTT. Amino acid sequence: CASSTDRNGEKLFF.

This clonotype was picked up many times. This rearrangement joins TRBV12-3 or TRBV12-4 to TRBJ1-2; tentative D call: TRBD1 (5 bases). The length of the CDR3 is 12 residues. V was trimmed by 3 bases and J by 7 bases, leaving 9 bases between them. The CDR3 protein is CASSLGETGYTF. CDR3 nucleotides: TGTGCCAGCAGTTTGGGGGAGACTGGCTACACCTTC.

This clonotype was seen a few times. The J gene is TRBJ2-1, the V gene TRBV9; D is ambiguous. The CDR3 has 16 residues. The V gene's germline CDR1 is SGDLS and CDR2 YYNGEE. V lost 4 bases, J lost 6 bases, and 20 bases lay in between. The CDR3, as DNA: TGTGCCAGCAGCTACTCTCTCGCGTCCCAAGGCAATGAGCAGTTCTTC. It specifies CASSYSLASQGNEQFF.

This clonotype has only one observation. The junction departs from germline at one end; a sequencing error may be responsible. The rearrangement uses TRBV18 and TRBJ2-2; D is possibly TRBD1 or TRBD2 (5 bases each). The CDR3 extends over 15 amino acids. CDR1 is KGHSH and CDR2 is LQKENI in the germline V gene. The CDR3 protein is CASLPPGRGTGELFF. DNA of the CDR3: TGTGCCAGCTTACCACCGGGACGCGGCACCGGGGAGCTGTTTTTT. Complete variable domain (other parts from reference TRBV18 and TRBJ2-2): NAGVMQNPRHLVRRRGQEARLRCSPMKGHSHVYWYRQLPEEGLKFMVYLQKENIIDESGMPKERFSAEFPKEGPSILRIQQVVRGDSAAYFCASLPPGRGTGELFFGEGSRLTVL.